The rows below give T cell receptor beta chains drawn from one sample of a study of identical twins. TCRdb passed the 5' RACE reads through MiXCR, listing each CDR3 protein once. The sample includes fewer than 550,000 distinct CDR3 sequences, approximately 16% of them seen just once. This sample also appeared in a second study, on yellow fever vaccine responses in identical twins.

What was sequenced was CD4+ T cells sorted from blood. All receptors derive from a woman younger than 30 in good health. Both conserved end residues are part of each CDR3. A D gene is named only where the DNA matches it firmly. Some rows mark clone size as missing; the rest say once, few, many or name a class of expanded clone.

J: TRBJ2-3; V: TRBV4-1; size: few; D: NA; DNA: TGCGCCAGCAGCCAAGATCCAGGGGCCACAGATACGCAGTATTTT; CDR3: CASSQDPGATDTQYF
J: TRBJ2-7; V: TRBV11-2; size: NA; D: TRBD2; DNA: TGTGCCAGCAGCTCCGGACAGGGAGCTAGCGGGAGGGAAAGAGCCTACGAGCAGTACTTC; CDR3: CASSSGQGASGRERAYEQYF
J: TRBJ2-5; V: TRBV10-3; size: few; D: TRBD1; DNA: TGTGCCATCAGGGCCGGGACAGGGGTTGAGACCCAGTACTTC; CDR3: CAIRAGTGVETQYF
J: TRBJ1-2; V: TRBV28; size: few; D: NA; DNA: TGTGCCAGCAGTGACCTTCCGGATAACTATGGCTACACCTTC; CDR3: CASSDLPDNYGYTF
J: TRBJ2-3; V: TRBV5-1; size: NA; D: NA; DNA: TGCGCCAGCAGCTTGGGACTAGTTGATGCGCAGTATTTT; CDR3: CASSLGLVDAQYF
J: TRBJ2-3; V: TRBV10-3; size: NA; D: TRBD2; DNA: TGTGCCATCAAGACTAGCGGGAATTCAGATACGCAGTATTTT; CDR3: CAIKTSGNSDTQYF
J: TRBJ2-2; V: TRBV6-5; size: NA; D: NA; DNA: TGTGCCAGCAGTTCCTTAAGATCGACAGGTAGTGACACCGGGGAGCTGTTTTTT; CDR3: CASSSLRSTGSDTGELFF
J: TRBJ2-7; V: TRBV28; size: many; D: TRBD2; DNA: TGCGCCAGCAGCCCTGGACTAGCGGGTGCCTACGAGCAGTACTTC; CDR3: CASSPGLAGAYEQYF
J: TRBJ1-2; V: TRBV3-1; size: few; D: NA; DNA: TGTGCCAGCAGCCTTGACCAGGGGAAGCATGGCTACACCTTC; CDR3: CASSLDQGKHGYTF
J: TRBJ2-7; V: TRBV28; size: NA; D: TRBD1; DNA: TGTGCCAGCAGTTTATTAGGACAGGGGGGGTCCTACGAGCAGTACTTC; CDR3: CASSLLGQGGSYEQYF
J: TRBJ2-6; V: TRBV20-1; size: few; D: TRBD2; DNA: TGCAGTGCTCGAGGCGGGGGATCCGGGGCCAACGTCCTGACTTTC; CDR3: CSARGGGSGANVLTF
J: TRBJ1-5; V: TRBV5-1; size: few; D: NA; DNA: TGCGCCAGCAGCTTGGGTGTTGGGGGTGATCAGCCCCAGCATTTT; CDR3: CASSLGVGGDQPQHF
J: TRBJ2-7; V: TRBV5-1; size: few; D: NA; DNA: TGCGCCAGCGGGTTACAGGGCTCCTACGAGCAGTACTTC; CDR3: CASGLQGSYEQYF
J: TRBJ1-1; V: TRBV4-2; size: few; D: NA; DNA: TGTGCCAGCAGCCAAGATTGGGGGAACACTGAAGCTTTCTTT; CDR3: CASSQDWGNTEAFF
J: TRBJ2-3; V: TRBV4-1; size: few; D: TRBD2; DNA: TGCGCCAGCAGCCAAGATTATGGGACTAGCGGGACTAGCACAGATACGCAGTATTTT; CDR3: CASSQDYGTSGTSTDTQYF
J: TRBJ2-1; V: TRBV20-1; size: NA; D: TRBD2; DNA: TGCAGTGCTAGAGATCCGCGACTAGCGGGAGTGGTATGGGGCAATGAGCAGTTCTTC; CDR3: CSARDPRLAGVVWGNEQFF
J: TRBJ2-1; V: TRBV27; size: NA; D: TRBD2; DNA: TGTGCCAGCACGCATAATCCGGGACTAGCGGGAAATGAGCAGTTCTTC; CDR3: CASTHNPGLAGNEQFF
J: TRBJ2-1; V: TRBV18; size: NA; D: NA; DNA: TGTGCCAGCTCACCGGACAACTTCGACAATGAGCAGTTCTTC; CDR3: CASSPDNFDNEQFF
J: TRBJ2-3; V: TRBV5-1; size: few; D: TRBD2; DNA: TGCGCCAGCAGCTTTTGGACTAGCGGGGGCCCAGCCCCAGATACGCAGTATTTT; CDR3: CASSFWTSGGPAPDTQYF
J: TRBJ2-1; V: TRBV18; size: NA; D: TRBD2; DNA: TGTGCCAGCTCACCAAGACCGACTAGCTCATCCTACAATGAGCAGTTCTTC; CDR3: CASSPRPTSSSYNEQFF
J: TRBJ2-5; V: TRBV28; size: few; D: NA; DNA: TGTGCCAGCAGTTCCCCAGACACCCCAGAGACCCAGTACTTC; CDR3: CASSSPDTPETQYF
J: TRBJ2-3; V: TRBV11-2; size: NA; D: NA; DNA: TGTGCCAGCAGCTTATTCCAAGCGGCCGCCTGGGGCACAGATACGCAGTATTTT; CDR3: CASSLFQAAAWGTDTQYF
J: TRBJ2-1; V: TRBV7-9; size: few; D: NA; DNA: TGTGCTACGAGCCGGGGAGCCGCGGGCTACAATGAGCAGTTCTTC; CDR3: CATSRGAAGYNEQFF
J: TRBJ2-2; V: TRBV6-5; size: NA; D: NA; DNA: TGTGCCAGCAGTTACTTAGGGGTGAACACCGGGGAGCTGTTTTTT; CDR3: CASSYLGVNTGELFF
J: TRBJ2-5; V: TRBV7-9; size: NA; D: TRBD1; DNA: TGTGCCAGCAGCCCGACGGGGGGACAGGGGGGAGAGACCCAGTACTTC; CDR3: CASSPTGGQGGETQYF
J: TRBJ1-1; V: TRBV12-3/TRBV12-4; size: few; D: NA; DNA: TGTGCCAGCAGTTTAAAATTGAACACTGAAGCTTTCTTT; CDR3: CASSLKLNTEAFF